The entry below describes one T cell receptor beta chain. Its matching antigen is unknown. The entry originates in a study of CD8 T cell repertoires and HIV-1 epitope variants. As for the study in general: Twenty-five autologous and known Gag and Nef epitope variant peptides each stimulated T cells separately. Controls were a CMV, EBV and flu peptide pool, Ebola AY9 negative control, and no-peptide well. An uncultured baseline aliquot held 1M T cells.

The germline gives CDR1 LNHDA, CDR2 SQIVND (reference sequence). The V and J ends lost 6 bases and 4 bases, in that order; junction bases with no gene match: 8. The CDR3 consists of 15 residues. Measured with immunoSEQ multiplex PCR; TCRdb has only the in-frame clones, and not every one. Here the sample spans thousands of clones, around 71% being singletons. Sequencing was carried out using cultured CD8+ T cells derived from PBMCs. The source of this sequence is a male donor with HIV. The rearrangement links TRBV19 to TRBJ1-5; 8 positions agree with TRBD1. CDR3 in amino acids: CASRHGGQGNQPQHF. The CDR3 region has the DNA TGTGCCAGTAGACATGGTGGACAGGGTAATCAGCCCCAGCATTTT.